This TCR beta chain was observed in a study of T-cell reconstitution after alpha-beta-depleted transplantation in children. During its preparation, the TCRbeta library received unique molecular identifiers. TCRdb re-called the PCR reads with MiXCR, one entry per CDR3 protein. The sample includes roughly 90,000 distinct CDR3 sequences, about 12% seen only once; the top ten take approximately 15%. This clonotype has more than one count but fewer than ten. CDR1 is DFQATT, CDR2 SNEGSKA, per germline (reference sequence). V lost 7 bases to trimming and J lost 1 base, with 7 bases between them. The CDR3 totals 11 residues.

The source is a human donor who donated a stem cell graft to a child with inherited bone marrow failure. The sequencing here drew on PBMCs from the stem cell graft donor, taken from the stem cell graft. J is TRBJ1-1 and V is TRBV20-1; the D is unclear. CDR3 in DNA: TGCAGTGAGGTAGCGAACACTGAAGCTTTCTTT. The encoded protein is CSEVANTEAFF.